This T cell receptor beta chain was identified in a study of T cells in Graves' hyperthyroidism and ophthalmopathy. CDR3 length: 14 amino acids. V was shortened by 1 base and J by 7 bases, with 10 bases between the two germline ends. CDR1 and CDR2 (germline): MDHEN, SYDVKM. The investigators amplified TCR beta CDR3 regions from RNA transcripts. TCR CDR3 regions were first amplified by RT-PCR with HTBI primers. TCRdb reanalysed the multiplex PCR reads using MiXCR and keeps one entry per CDR3 protein. The sample lists fewer than 550,000 distinct CDR3 sequences; 15% to 18% were seen once. Sequencing was done on a sample of blood. The V call is TRBV28, the J call TRBJ2-2; D is possibly TRBD1 or TRBD2 (5 bases each). The receptor was derived from a woman between 18 and 30 years old with Graves' hyperthyroidism. The CDR3 loop is CASSLSRGVGELFF. The CDR3 DNA reads as TGTGCCAGCAGTTTATCGAGAGGGGTCGGGGAGCTGTTTTTT.